The 19 T cell receptor beta chains listed next were all sequenced from one sample in a study of tumor-infiltrating lymphocytes in primary liver carcinoma. From 500 to 600 ng of total RNA, TCR beta-specific cDNA was reverse-transcribed using a constant-region primer. Library construction for TCR beta comprised three nested multiplex PCR rounds performed with slightly modified ARM-PCR. In the first two PCR rounds, TRBV1-TRBV30 forward primers were paired with a C-beta reverse primer, and each round lasted approximately 10 cycles. TCRdb analysed the multiplex PCR reads with MiXCR anew, one entry per CDR3 protein. The sample holds tens of thousands of distinct CDR3 sequences, 60% to 80% seen once. Each 20-30 mg portion of unsorted bulk tissue served as the source for co-extraction of RNA and DNA. Sequencing input: liver tumor tissue from sampling region 4. Subset of the sample: tumor region T4, right-lateral pole. These receptors came from a woman aged 25 to 39 with primary liver carcinoma and hepatitis B virus infection.

A remark on this clonotype: A read error may be the cause here, since a much bigger clone is one base away. The chain is built from TRBV5-4 and TRBJ2-1, with TRBD2 as a possible D gene (6 bases). V was pared by 3 bases and J by 7 bases, with 20 bases between. CDR3 length: 16 residues. Germline V lookup: CDR1 SGHNT, CDR2 YYREEE (reference sequence). The CDR3 bases are TGTGCCAGCAGCTCCCCTAGCGAGAGGAGTCGGAATGAGCAGTTCTTC. It translates to CASSSPSERSRNEQFF.

This chain uses TRBV13 with TRBJ1-1; D might be TRBD1 (6 bases). This CDR3 has 14 residues. Trimming cost V 9 bases and J 3 bases, with 17 bases left between them. Germline V gives CDR1 PRHDT, CDR2 FYEKMQ (reference sequence). Written as DNA, the CDR3 is TGTGCCAGTAGGAGAGGGGGTACAGACACTGAAGCTTTCTTT. Translated: CASRRGGTDTEAFF.

Regarding this clonotype: One end of the junction is discordant with germline, which a read error may explain. The chain combines TRBV5-1 with TRBJ2-7, with D possibly called TRBD1 or TRBD2 (5 bases each). CDR1 and CDR2 (germline): SGHRS, YFSETQ. This CDR3 contains 14 residues. CDR3 region: CASMRGTDSYGQYF. Written as DNA, the CDR3 is TGTGCCAGCATGAGGGGAACAGACTCCTACGGGCAGTACTTC.

As for this clonotype: In this CDR3 the conserved last residue, phenylalanine or tryptophan, is missing, so a read error is likely. The limits of the CDR3 on the DNA are not certain, so only TCRdb's listed CDR3 is given. The chain recombines TRBV4-2 with TRBJ2-7; the D call TRBD1 from the table was never checked on the DNA. Inclusive of both ends, the CDR3 amounts to 18 amino acids. Germline loops: CDR1 LGHNA, CDR2 YNFKEQ. CDR3 sequence reads: CASSQGHLGQGGPREQCL.

The CDR3 loop is CASSRVMAEVSWELFF. The CDR3 nucleotides read TGTGCCAGCAGTAGGGTTATGGCGGAAGTGTCCTGGGAGCTGTTTTTT. The rearrangement joins TRBV11-1 to TRBJ2-2; D gene uncertain. Trimming pared 6 bases from V and 9 bases from J, leaving 23 bases between. The CDR3 loop spans 16 amino acids. CDR1 SGHAT and CDR2 FQDESV come from the germline V gene (reference sequence).

As concerns this clonotype: A much larger clone differs from this one at a single base, so this may be a read error. The rearrangement uses TRBV5-6 and TRBJ1-1; D gene uncertain. Trimming cost V 2 bases and J 10 bases, with 15 bases left between them. Germline lookup yields CDR1 SGHDT and CDR2 YYEEEE. There are 13 residues in the CDR3. CDR3 region: CASSFVGAIGAFF. The DNA of the CDR3 is TGTGCCAGCAGCTTCGTCGGCGCCATTGGAGCTTTCTTT.

This clonotype has only a few counts. One end of the junction does not line up with germline, which may come from a read error. This rearrangement joins TRBV11-1 to TRBJ2-2, with D perhaps matching TRBD2 (6 bases). This CDR3 has 16 residues. Per germline, CDR1 SGHAT and CDR2 FQDESV (reference sequence). The CDR3 DNA sequence: TGTGCCAGCAGCAGGGTTATGGCTGGAGTATCCGGGGGGCTGTTTTTT. This translates into CASSRVMAGVSGGLFF. Full variable domain (missing parts from reference TRBV11-1 and TRBJ2-2): EAEVAQSPRYKITEKSQAVAFWCDPISGHATLYWYRQILGQGPELLVQFQDESVVDDSQLPKDRFSAERLKGVDSTLKIQPAELGDSAMYLCASSRVMAGVSGGLFFGEGSRLTVL.

As for this clonotype: Mismatch with germline at one junction end may stem from a read error. The chain uses TRBV29-1 and TRBJ1-1; 9 bases fit TRBD1. The germline CDR1 and CDR2 sequences are SQVTM and ANQGSEA. This CDR3 has 12 amino acids. CDR3 in DNA: TGCGGCGTCGGGACAGGGAGCCCTGAAGCTTTCTTT. This codes for CGVGTGSPEAFF.

Worth noting for this clonotype: This may come from a read error, since a much larger clone is one base off. The chain joins TRBV7-2 to TRBJ1-6; D unclear. The CDR3 is 16 amino acids. From germline, CDR1 is SGHTA and CDR2 FQGNSA. Between the trimmed V and J ends, which lost 1 base and 9 bases, there was a span of 16 bases. CDR3 nucleotides: TGTGCCAGCAGCTTAGGTAGCATGTCGCGTACTTCACCCCTCCACTTT. Protein product: CASSLGSMSRTSPLHF. The entire variable domain, with the rest obtained from reference TRBV7-2 and TRBJ1-6, is as follows: GAGVSQSPSNKVTEKGKDVELRCDPISGHTALYWYRQSLGQGLEFLIYFQGNSAPDKSGLPSDRFSAERTGGSVSTLTIQRTQQEDSAVYLCASSLGSMSRTSPLHFGNGTRLTVT.

This clonotype was observed a single time. The chain combines TRBV12-3 or TRBV12-4 with TRBJ2-1, with a possible D match to TRBD1 (6 bases). The CDR3 is made up of 14 amino acids. V lost 7 bases and J 9 bases, leaving 19 bases between the germline ends. In DNA form, the CDR3 reads TGTGCCAGCAATACTGGGACACTATCCATTGAGCAGTTCTTC. Amino acid sequence: CASNTGTLSIEQFF.

The chain links TRBV12-3 or TRBV12-4 to TRBJ2-3; D ambiguous. The CDR3 is 13 amino acids. Here the CDR3 reads CVGSYQYTDTQYF. DNA of the CDR3: TGTGTGGGCAGTTATCAGTACACAGATACGCAGTATTTT.

Points on this clonotype: Sequence at one end of the junction differs from germline and may be a read error. The chain carries TRBV29-1 and TRBJ2-1; 7 nucleotides match TRBD2. Germline V lookup: CDR1 SQVTM, CDR2 ANQGSEA. CDR3 length: 12 residues. The CDR3: CSALRDYIEQFF. Written as DNA, the CDR3 is TGCAGCGCATTAAGGGACTACATTGAGCAGTTCTTC.

The chain joins TRBV11-2 to TRBJ2-7; D unclear. Germline-derived CDR1 and CDR2 are SGHAT and FQNNGV. The CDR3 covers 11 residues. Trimming shortened V by 10 bases and J by 13 bases, and 20 bases separated the two germline ends. The CDR3 nucleotides read TGTGCCAACAGTCCAACCAGTGGGCAATACTTC. Its translation: CANSPTSGQYF.

In regard to this clonotype: A much larger clone sits a single nucleotide away, making a read error possible. This chain joins TRBV6-1 and TRBJ2-3, with D maybe TRBD1 (5 bases). Germline loops: CDR1 MNHNS, CDR2 SASEGT. The CDR3 totals 14 residues. CDR3 DNA sequence: TGTGCCAGCCGTGCTGCGTGGTTTACAGGTACGCAGTATTTT. This sequence encodes CASRAAWFTGTQYF.

A word on this clonotype: At one boundary the junction diverges from the germline segment, which might be a read error. The rearrangement uses TRBV6-5 and TRBJ2-2; 7 bases are a match to TRBD2. The CDR3 is 15 amino acids. Germline-derived CDR1 and CDR2 are MNHEY and SVGAGI. The DNA of the CDR3 is TGTGCCAGCACCCCTAGCGGAGCAAACACCGGGGAGCTGATTTTT. This codes for CASTPSGANTGELIF.

Comments on this clonotype: At one of its ends the junction is not consistent with the germline gene, which may arise from a read error. The chain recombines TRBV28 with TRBJ2-5; D is unclear. This CDR3 has 17 residues. Germline CDR1 reads MDHEN; CDR2 reads SYDVKM. The CDR3 DNA follows: TGTGCCAGCAGTCCCCGGGCCCGGGCGAGTCTCTTGGAGACCCGGTACTTC. Its protein is CASSPRARASLLETRYF.

The chain couples TRBV28 to TRBJ1-4; no clear D. CDR1 and CDR2 from the germline V gene are MDHEN and SYDVKM. This CDR3 has 15 residues. The V and J ends lost 5 bases and 5 bases respectively, with 15 bases between them. The CDR3 nucleotides are TGTGCCAGCAGTGATGCTGGACGTCCCAATGAAAAACTGTTTTTT. Translated: CASSDAGRPNEKLFF.

The sample holds one count of this clonotype. One end of the junction does not line up with germline, which may come from a read error. For the CDR3, the DNA is TGTGCCAGCAGGTTAGTTTTTGGCGGGAGCTCCTACAATGAGCCGTTCTTC. Its protein product is CASRLVFGGSSYNEPFF. The chain couples TRBV7-9 to TRBJ2-1, with TRBD2 identical over 7 bases. Germline-derived CDR1 and CDR2 are SEHNR and FQNEAQ (reference sequence). The CDR3 spans 17 residues.

A remark on this clonotype: An end of the junction differs from the germline gene, which may be a read error. The V call is TRBV11-2, the J call TRBJ1-3, with D hard to call. There are 15 residues in the CDR3. Germline CDR1 reads SGHAT; CDR2 reads FQNNGV. CDR3 coding DNA: TGTGTCAGCAGCTTATATAGGGAGACTGGAAACACCATATGTTTT. Its translation: CVSSLYRETGNTICF.